This TCR beta chain stems from a study of blood T cell repertoires in COVID-19. Overall study: Sample material is recorded as cDNA or gDNA derived from T cells, B-cell-depleted T cells, or PBMCs.

Germline V gives CDR1 SGHRS, CDR2 YFSETQ. The CDR3 loop spans 15 amino acids. J was trimmed by 1 base and V by 3 bases; bases with no gene match: 6. Profiling relied on immunoSEQ multiplex PCR, and the TCRdb table lists in-frame clones only, not all of them. The sample lists about 310,000 clones, around 90% occurring once. This chain uses TRBV5-1 with TRBJ1-1, with 7 bases matching TRBD1. The TCR originated in a woman between 18 and 29 years old who had recovered from COVID-19. The sequencing sample was made of PBMCs or T cells enriched from blood (not recorded which). CDR3 amino acids: CASSSPQGGNTEAFF. The CDR3 coding sequence is TGCGCCAGCAGCTCCCCTCAGGGGGGGAACACTGAAGCTTTCTTT.